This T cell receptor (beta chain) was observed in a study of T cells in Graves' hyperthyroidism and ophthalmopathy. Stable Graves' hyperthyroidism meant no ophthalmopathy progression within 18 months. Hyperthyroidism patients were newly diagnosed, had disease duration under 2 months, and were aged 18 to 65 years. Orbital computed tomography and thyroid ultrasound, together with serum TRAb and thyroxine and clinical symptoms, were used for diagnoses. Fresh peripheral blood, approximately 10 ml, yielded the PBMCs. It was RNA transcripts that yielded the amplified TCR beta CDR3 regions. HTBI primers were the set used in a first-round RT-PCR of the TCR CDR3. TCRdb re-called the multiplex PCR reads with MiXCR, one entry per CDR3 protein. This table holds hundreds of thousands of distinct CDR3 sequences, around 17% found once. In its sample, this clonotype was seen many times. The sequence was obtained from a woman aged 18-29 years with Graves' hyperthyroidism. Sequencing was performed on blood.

The CDR3 sequence: CASSRNELSYNEQFF. The CDR3, as DNA: TGTGCCAGCAGTCGTAATGAGCTATCCTACAATGAGCAGTTCTTC. V and J are TRBV11-3 and TRBJ2-1, with no clear D. This CDR3 is built from 15 residues. Germline V gives CDR1 SGHNT, CDR2 YENEEA. Trimming removed 6 bases at V and 1 base at J, with 13 bases between. The entire variable domain, with the rest obtained from reference TRBV11-3 and TRBJ2-1, is as follows: EAGVVQSPRYKIIEKKQPVAFWCNPISGHNTLYWYLQNLGQGPELLIRYENEEAVDDSQLPKDRFSAERLKGVDSTLKIQPAELGDSAVYLCASSRNELSYNEQFFGPGTRLTVL.